A single sample gave rise to the 29 T cell receptor beta chains below, sequenced in a study of T cell responses to AZD1222 COVID-19 vaccine. Some clones are missing from TCRdb's copy, which holds only in-frame ones; the method was immunoSEQ multiplex PCR. This table has about 160,000 clones, 85% to 95% appearing once. This specimen was peripheral blood, taken 28 days after the second AZD1222 dose. These receptors were taken from an adult who received the AZD1222 COVID-19 vaccine.

The chain links TRBV19 to TRBJ2-2, with 10 bases that match TRBD2. V lost 7 bases and J lost 3; bases outside the gene matches: 14. The CDR3 covers 18 residues. Germline CDR1 is LNHDA and CDR2 is SQIVND (reference sequence). The CDR3: CASTMGFASGRDTGELFF. For the CDR3, the DNA is TGTGCCAGTACCATGGGCTTTGCTAGCGGGAGAGACACCGGGGAGCTGTTTTTT.

The chain uses TRBV3-1 (or the pseudogene TRBV3-2) and TRBJ2-2; no reliable D call. Trimming removed 0 bases from V and 6 bases from J, with 2 bases in between. Germline assignment: CDR1 LGHDT and CDR2 YNNKEL (reference sequence). The CDR3 runs 12 residues. In nucleotides, the CDR3 is TGTGCCAGCAGCCAAGATGCCGGGGAGCTGTTTTTT. Protein sequence: CASSQDAGELFF.

This clone occurred once. The J gene is TRBJ2-3, the V gene TRBV7-3; TRBD2 agrees at 11 bases. Looked up from germline, CDR1 is SGHTA and CDR2 is FQGTGA. Losses at the gene ends were 4 bases for V and 6 bases for J; bases not matched to a gene: 6. The CDR3 has 15 residues. The CDR3 loop reads CASSSPGLAADTQYF. The CDR3, as DNA: TGTGCCAGCAGCTCGCCGGGACTAGCGGCTGATACGCAGTATTTT.

In its sample, this clone was seen once. This chain uses TRBV2 with TRBJ2-7; 16 positions agree with TRBD2. Germline CDR1 is SNHLY and CDR2 is FYNNEI. This CDR3 is built from 16 residues. The J segment lost 4 bases and the V segment lost 1 base, leaving 1 base of the junction unmatched. CDR3 region: CASSEEGLAGGYEQYF. DNA for the CDR3: TGTGCCAGCAGTGAAGAGGGACTAGCGGGAGGGTACGAGCAGTACTTC.

The gene calls are TRBV7-2 and TRBJ2-7; D not certain. Deletions cut 2 bases from V and 0 bases from J, with 11 bases between. Germline V gives CDR1 SGHTA, CDR2 FQGNSA. The CDR3 length is 15 residues. The DNA for the CDR3 is TGTGCCAGCAGCTTACGTGGCGGCAGCTCCTACGAGCAGTACTTC. The encoded protein is CASSLRGGSSYEQYF.

The chain combines TRBV19 with TRBJ2-7, with 7 positions matching TRBD2. V dropped 5 bases and J dropped 1; count of bases not matched to a gene: 11. Looked up from germline, CDR1 is LNHDA and CDR2 is SQIVND (reference sequence). The length of the CDR3 is 16 residues. CDR3 in amino acids: CASSAGRGLISYEQYF. The CDR3 nucleotides read TGTGCCAGTAGTGCTGGACGGGGACTAATATCCTACGAGCAGTACTTC.

The chain links TRBV2 to TRBJ2-1; TRBD2 matches at 7 bases. The CDR3 has 15 amino acids. After removal of 4 bases from V and 2 bases from J, the junction contained 5 bases not matched to a gene. Germline V lookup: CDR1 SNHLY, CDR2 FYNNEI. The CDR3 protein is CASSGLAEAYNEQFF. The CDR3 DNA follows: TGTGCCAGCAGTGGTCTAGCGGAGGCCTACAATGAGCAGTTCTTC.

The chain is built from TRBV10-2 and TRBJ2-1; TRBD2 matches at 9 bases. Germline V gives CDR1 WSHSY, CDR2 SAAADI. Unmatched junction bases numbered 6, after V lost 8 bases and J lost 7 bases. The CDR3 loop spans 13 amino acids. CDR3 coding DNA: TGCGCCAGCGACCCCCTAGCGGGAAATGAGCAGTTCTTC. Translating gives CASDPLAGNEQFF.

This clone was counted a single time. The chain recombines TRBV11-2 with TRBJ2-1; D is tentatively TRBD1 or TRBD2 (5 bases each). Germline CDR1 is SGHAT and CDR2 is FQNNGV. The CDR3 contains 17 residues. Trimming stripped 5 bases from V and 6 bases from J, with 23 bases between. The chain's CDR3 is CASSPSLKLEGPNEQFF. The DNA for the CDR3 is TGTGCCAGCAGCCCATCACTAAAACTAGAGGGACCCAATGAGCAGTTCTTC.

This sequence joins TRBV5-1 and TRBJ2-7; 9 bases map to TRBD2. V was clipped by 3 bases and J by 2 bases; unmatched bases: 6. In germline, CDR1 is SGHRS, CDR2 YFSETQ. CDR3 length: 15 amino acids. For the CDR3, the DNA is TGCGCCAGCAGCTCAGACGGACTAGCGACCTACGAGCAGTACTTC. Translation: CASSSDGLATYEQYF.

V and J are TRBV19 and TRBJ2-1, with 8 positions matching TRBD2. This CDR3 is built from 15 residues. V trimming: 3 bases; J trimming: 8 bases; junction bases outside the gene matches: 9. Germline V gives CDR1 LNHDA, CDR2 SQIVND (reference sequence). The CDR3 sequence: CASSILGRASDEQFF. For the CDR3, the DNA is TGTGCCAGTAGTATCCTCGGGAGGGCCAGCGATGAGCAGTTCTTC.

J is TRBJ2-3 and V is TRBV7-9; D might be TRBD1 or TRBD2, each matching 5 bases. Germline V gene sequence: CDR1 SEHNR, CDR2 FQNEAQ (reference sequence). The length of the CDR3 is 13 residues. Trimming removed 5 bases from V and 4 bases from J, with 10 bases in between. This CDR3 is CASSGGRADTQYF. The CDR3 coding sequence is TGTGCCAGCAGCGGGGGTCGGGCAGATACGCAGTATTTT.

The chain joins TRBV7-2 to TRBJ2-5; weak D call: TRBD1 (6 bases). CDR1 is SGHTA, CDR2 FQGNSA, per germline. V lost 2 bases and J lost 3, with 10 bases in between. The CDR3 totals 14 residues. The chain's CDR3 is CASSLRTAEETQYF. In DNA form, the CDR3 reads TGTGCCAGCAGCTTAAGGACAGCTGAAGAGACCCAGTACTTC.

J is TRBJ1-1 and V is TRBV6-5; 7 bases are shared with TRBD1. Germline-derived CDR1 and CDR2 are MNHEY and SVGAGI. Trimming cost V 1 base and J 7 bases; bases outside gene matches: 6. CDR3 length equals 14 residues. The CDR3 region has the DNA TGTGCCAGCAGTTACTTAGGGAGACAGGGTGAAGCTTTCTTT. Translation: CASSYLGRQGEAFF.

The gene calls are TRBV27 and TRBJ1-5; possible D gene TRBD1, 6 bases. V dropped 6 bases and J dropped 7 bases, with 16 bases sitting between them. This CDR3 comprises 14 residues. Germline CDR1 MNHEY, CDR2 SMNVEV (reference sequence). CDR3 DNA sequence: TGTGCCAGCAGGCGACGGGGAGGGGGACAGCCCCAGCATTTT. It codes for CASRRRGGGQPQHF.

The genes are TRBV6-2 or TRBV6-3 and TRBJ1-1; TRBD1 aligns across 8 bases. Germline V gives CDR1 MNHEY, CDR2 SVGEGT. V trimming: 2 bases; J trimming: 4 bases; junction bases outside the gene matches: 6. This CDR3 is 15 amino acids long. As DNA, the CDR3 is TGTGCCAGCAGTTACCGGACAGGGACGGTCACTGAAGCTTTCTTT. It translates to CASSYRTGTVTEAFF.

This clone has only one observation. The rearrangement uses TRBV30 and TRBJ2-7, with D perhaps TRBD1 (6 bases). The CDR3 is 12 amino acids. Trimming removed 8 bases at V and 4 bases at J, with 15 bases between. Per the germline V gene, CDR1 is GTSNPN and CDR2 is SVGIG (reference sequence). The CDR3, as DNA: TGTGCCCTACAGGGTTTGGGGTACGAGCAGTACTTC. Residues: CALQGLGYEQYF.

This chain joins TRBV13 and TRBJ2-1; no clear D. The V gene lost 4 bases and the J gene lost 0 bases, with 7 bases spanning the gap. The CDR3 has 14 amino acids. Germline CDR1 reads PRHDT; CDR2 reads FYEKMQ (reference sequence). The CDR3 nucleotides read TGTGCCAGCAGCTCCCTAAGCTCCTACAATGAGCAGTTCTTC. Its translation: CASSSLSSYNEQFF.

The chain uses TRBV15 and TRBJ2-5; tentative D call: TRBD2 (6 bases). In germline, CDR1 is LNHNV, CDR2 YYDKDF (reference sequence). Trimming pared 6 bases from V and 5 bases from J, leaving 22 bases between. CDR3 length: 16 residues. CDR3 bases: TGTGCCACCAGTGAATCCGCGGGACCCAACTGGGAGACCCAGTACTTC. Translated: CATSESAGPNWETQYF.

The chain has TRBV4-1 and TRBJ1-3, with 9 bases fitting TRBD1. CDR3 length: 16 amino acids. Trimming cost V 1 base and J 3 bases; bases outside gene matches: 4. CDR1 is MGHRA and CDR2 is YSYEKL in the germline V gene. DNA of the CDR3: TGCGCCAGCAGCCAAGGTCGGACAGGGGTTGGAAACACCATATATTTT. It encodes CASSQGRTGVGNTIYF.

The chain couples TRBV30 to TRBJ1-1; 7 bases are shared with TRBD1. The CDR3 covers 13 residues. Germline CDR1 is GTSNPN and CDR2 is SVGIG (reference sequence). J lost 4 bases, V lost 7 bases, and 9 bases had no gene match. The CDR3: CAFDLRQGTEAFF. The CDR3 bases are TGTGCCTTTGATCTCCGACAGGGCACTGAAGCTTTCTTT. Filled out from reference TRBV30 and TRBJ1-1, the complete variable domain reads SQTIHQWPATLVQPVGSPLSLECTVEGTSNPNLYWYRQAAGRGLQLLFYSVGIGQISSEVPQNLSASRPQDRQFILSSKKLLLSDSGFYLCAFDLRQGTEAFFGQGTRLTVV.

This chain uses TRBV2 with TRBJ2-3, with 9 bases that match TRBD1. The CDR3 covers 15 residues. Losses at the gene ends were 6 bases for V and 3 bases for J; bases not matched to a gene: 7. Per germline, CDR1 SNHLY and CDR2 FYNNEI. The DNA for the CDR3 is TGTGCCAGCAGCCACAGGGGGCGCGAGACAGATACGCAGTATTTT. Translation: CASSHRGRETDTQYF.

This rearrangement joins TRBV6-1 to TRBJ1-2, with 10 positions matching TRBD1. V was pared by 3 bases and J by 7 bases, with 17 bases of the junction left unmatched. The CDR3 runs 18 residues. Looked up from germline, CDR1 is MNHNS and CDR2 is SASEGT. The CDR3 sequence is CASSDTHLIRQGARGYTF. CDR3 DNA sequence: TGTGCCAGCAGTGATACCCACCTTATTCGACAGGGGGCGCGTGGCTACACCTTC.

The V gene is TRBV7-9, the J gene TRBJ2-5; D is uncertain. Germline V gives CDR1 SEHNR, CDR2 FQNEAQ (reference sequence). The V end was cut by 1 base, the J end by 2 bases, with 8 bases between. CDR3 size: 14 residues. For the CDR3, the DNA is TGTGCCAGCAGCTTAGTTGGCTGGCAAGAGACCCAGTACTTC. Translating it yields CASSLVGWQETQYF.

The chain carries TRBV28 and TRBJ2-7, with 7 nucleotides matching TRBD1. The CDR3 covers 14 residues. V trimming: 4 bases; J trimming: 7 bases; junction bases outside the gene matches: 10. The germline CDR1 and CDR2 sequences are MDHEN and SYDVKM. DNA of the CDR3: TGTGCCAGCAGTTCCCTGGACAGGTTCTGGGAGCAGTACTTC. It is translated as CASSSLDRFWEQYF.

The rearrangement links TRBV2 to TRBJ2-3; no definite D call. Germline values: CDR1 SNHLY, CDR2 FYNNEI. CDR3 size: 16 residues. V was trimmed by 3 bases and J by 0 bases, leaving 13 bases between them. The CDR3 DNA reads as TGTGCCAGCAGTGATTATAGGCGCGCTAGCACAGATACGCAGTATTTT. Its translation is CASSDYRRASTDTQYF. The full variable domain, in which reference TRBV2 and TRBJ2-3 provide the parts outside the CDR3, is EPEVTQTPSHQVTQMGQEVILRCVPISNHLYFYWYRQILGQKVEFLVSFYNNEISEKSEIFDDQFSVERPDGSNFTLKIRSTKLEDSAMYFCASSDYRRASTDTQYFGPGTRLTVL.

J is TRBJ1-1 and V is TRBV11-1; TRBD1 aligns across 10 bases. V was clipped by 5 bases and J by 11 bases; unmatched bases: 8. Germline V CDR1 and CDR2: SGHAT, FQDESV (reference sequence). The CDR3 is 13 amino acids. Written as DNA, the CDR3 is TGTGCCAGCAGCCTGGACAGGGGGTCACCGGCTTTCTTT. Protein: CASSLDRGSPAFF.

V usage is TRBV5-5 and J usage is TRBJ2-1; a weak D match, TRBD2 (7 bases). CDR1 is SGHKS and CDR2 is YYEKEE in the germline V gene (reference sequence). The CDR3 is made up of 15 amino acids. Trimming shortened V by 1 base and J by 9 bases, and 17 bases separated the two germline ends. This chain's CDR3 is CASSLRAGEGGEQFF. CDR3 nucleotide sequence: TGTGCCAGCAGCTTGCGGGCGGGAGAGGGGGGTGAGCAGTTCTTC.

V usage is TRBV27 and J usage is TRBJ1-2; D possibly corresponds to TRBD1 (5 bases). CDR3 length: 12 amino acids. Germline V gives CDR1 MNHEY, CDR2 SMNVEV (reference sequence). The V end was cut by 8 bases, the J end by 3 bases, with 10 bases between. CDR3 nucleotides: TGTGCCAGCTTTGGGGGTGACTATGGCTACACCTTC. Residues: CASFGGDYGYTF.